This is a list of T cell receptor beta chains from one sample in a study of CD8 T cells in ankylosing spondylitis. Each CDR3 protein gets one entry after TCRdb re-called the 5' RACE reads with MiXCR. The data contain 100,000 to 150,000 distinct CDR3 sequences, approximately 9.9% of them singletons. Input material: blood, either unsorted or a sorted T cell fraction (not recorded which). These receptors were collected from a male donor with ankylosing spondylitis or in good health (not recorded which). Both conserved end residues are part of each CDR3. Only some rows state a clone size, as once, few, many or a class for expanded clones.

v_call: TRBV28
clone_size: few
cdr3_aa: CASSSTSGRANEQFF

v_call: TRBV7-2
clone_size: many
cdr3_aa: CASSLATSTADQPQHF

v_call: TRBV11-2
clone_size: many
cdr3_aa: CASSPRGLAGSRSSYNEQFF

v_call: TRBV3-1
clone_size: many
cdr3_aa: CASSQKGAGNTIYF

v_call: TRBV20-1
clone_size: .
cdr3_aa: CSARDPGRLLGNNNEQFF

v_call: TRBV5-6
clone_size: many
cdr3_aa: CASSLTAGDGYTF

v_call: TRBV28
clone_size: many
cdr3_aa: CASSNAGEKLFF

v_call: TRBV4-3
clone_size: many
cdr3_aa: CASSQDSLPSVGWTGELFF

v_call: TRBV24-1
clone_size: few
cdr3_aa: CATSDSGHLRGWNTGELFF

v_call: TRBV20-1
clone_size: few
cdr3_aa: CSARAGQGRDTEAFF

v_call: TRBV20-1
clone_size: .
cdr3_aa: CSAIPPEIQETQYF

v_call: TRBV20-1
clone_size: few
cdr3_aa: CSARDTSGFDSYNEQFF

v_call: TRBV15
clone_size: .
cdr3_aa: CATSRGLAGDPEQYF

v_call: TRBV4-3
clone_size: many
cdr3_aa: CASSQGQLAWSGNEQFF

v_call: TRBV7-2
clone_size: many
cdr3_aa: CASTSGRYNEQFF

v_call: TRBV6-1
clone_size: .
cdr3_aa: CASREQGYAEQYF

v_call: TRBV5-1
clone_size: .
cdr3_aa: CASSLRAGSYNEQFF

v_call: TRBV12-3/TRBV12-4
clone_size: many
cdr3_aa: CASSLGGARRDTQYF

v_call: TRBV9
clone_size: many
cdr3_aa: CASSPRDRGRLVYEQYF

v_call: TRBV12-5
clone_size: many
cdr3_aa: CASINGGMYEQYF

v_call: TRBV7-2
clone_size: many
cdr3_aa: CASSPNYRGQPGNTIYF

v_call: TRBV29-1
clone_size: .
cdr3_aa: CSVEAGTEAFF

v_call: TRBV4-3
clone_size: many
cdr3_aa: CASSRWGEKETQYF

v_call: TRBV5-1
clone_size: few
cdr3_aa: CASSFRRENYNEQFF

v_call: TRBV7-2
clone_size: many
cdr3_aa: CASSQVGDPDYNEQFF

v_call: TRBV18
clone_size: few
cdr3_aa: CASSSTGDSYNEQFF

v_call: TRBV11-2
clone_size: .
cdr3_aa: CASSLDRQGFNEQFF

v_call: TRBV12-3/TRBV12-4
clone_size: .
cdr3_aa: CASNPQVTLTGRLTEAFF

v_call: TRBV6-2/TRBV6-3
clone_size: many
cdr3_aa: CASSHNTGELFF

v_call: TRBV7-9
clone_size: many
cdr3_aa: CASSLNPQETQYF

v_call: TRBV3-1
clone_size: .
cdr3_aa: CASSQDRGPTYGYTF

v_call: TRBV29-1
clone_size: few
cdr3_aa: CSVTTGSGANVLTF

v_call: TRBV20-1
clone_size: many
cdr3_aa: CSAARTGNEQFF

v_call: TRBV20-1
clone_size: many
cdr3_aa: CSAKLAGGDTQYF

v_call: TRBV5-1
clone_size: .
cdr3_aa: CASSLYPGASGELFF

v_call: TRBV7-2
clone_size: few
cdr3_aa: CASSLDWGTDTQYF

v_call: TRBV20-1
clone_size: few
cdr3_aa: CSANQGDQETQYF

v_call: TRBV9
clone_size: many
cdr3_aa: CASSVTASGSLETQYF

v_call: TRBV4-3
clone_size: many
cdr3_aa: CASSPGLAVISGANVLTF

v_call: TRBV12-3/TRBV12-4
clone_size: many
cdr3_aa: CASRMGQGGINTEAFF

v_call: TRBV5-1
clone_size: few
cdr3_aa: CASSLGGQEVDTQYF

v_call: TRBV20-1
clone_size: many
cdr3_aa: CSARLAGGREQYF

v_call: TRBV6-5
clone_size: many
cdr3_aa: CASSHQGSRGINGYTF

v_call: TRBV29-1
clone_size: many
cdr3_aa: CSVTTGLDRETQYF

v_call: TRBV7-2
clone_size: many
cdr3_aa: CASSLGQGALAKNIQYF

v_call: TRBV20-1
clone_size: many
cdr3_aa: CSARGRGQTEAFF

v_call: TRBV6-1
clone_size: many
cdr3_aa: CASGRGRRQETQYF

v_call: TRBV5-1
clone_size: many
cdr3_aa: CASSLEDRPTDTQYF

v_call: TRBV5-1
clone_size: many
cdr3_aa: CASSLRTSGNSYEQYF

v_call: TRBV5-1
clone_size: many
cdr3_aa: CASSGRGQGYNEQFF

v_call: TRBV12-3/TRBV12-4
clone_size: many
cdr3_aa: CASSLSGRYDEQYF

v_call: TRBV25-1
clone_size: few
cdr3_aa: CASTKTGTSGRGEQYF

v_call: TRBV3-1
clone_size: many
cdr3_aa: CASSQELGLAGSTDTQYF

v_call: TRBV4-2
clone_size: many
cdr3_aa: CASSQDGRVNTEAFF

v_call: TRBV28
clone_size: many
cdr3_aa: CASSLLSGGYEQFF

v_call: TRBV15
clone_size: many
cdr3_aa: CATSVTAPNYGYTF

v_call: TRBV12-3/TRBV12-4
clone_size: few
cdr3_aa: CASSFGGGGTDTQYF

v_call: TRBV4-2
clone_size: .
cdr3_aa: CASSQDLDRGWVSRETQYF

v_call: TRBV5-1
clone_size: many
cdr3_aa: CASSLDSNYGYTF